The TCR beta chain under discussion was sequenced for a study of T cell responses to AZD1222 COVID-19 vaccine. Looked up from germline, CDR1 is MDHEN and CDR2 is SYDVKM. This CDR3 contains 14 residues. J gave up 5 bases and V 5 bases, and 4 bases lay outside the gene matches. About this clone itself: Its target is not known.

Clones were sequenced by immunoSEQ multiplex PCR, and TCRdb holds only the in-frame ones, with some missing. The sample records 150,000 or so clones, 92% being singletons. General observations from the study: Spike-specific TCRs gained breadth and depth after people received two AZD1222 doses. It was only a handful of AZD1222 recipients who were seropositive at baseline.

Sequencing was performed on peripheral blood, taken 28 days after the second AZD1222 dose. The TCR comes from an adult who received the AZD1222 COVID-19 vaccine. The chain uses TRBV28 and TRBJ2-1; 9 bases fit TRBD1. CDR3 in amino acids: CASSPWTGDNEQFF. The CDR3 coding sequence is TGTGCCAGCAGTCCTTGGACAGGGGACAATGAGCAGTTCTTC.